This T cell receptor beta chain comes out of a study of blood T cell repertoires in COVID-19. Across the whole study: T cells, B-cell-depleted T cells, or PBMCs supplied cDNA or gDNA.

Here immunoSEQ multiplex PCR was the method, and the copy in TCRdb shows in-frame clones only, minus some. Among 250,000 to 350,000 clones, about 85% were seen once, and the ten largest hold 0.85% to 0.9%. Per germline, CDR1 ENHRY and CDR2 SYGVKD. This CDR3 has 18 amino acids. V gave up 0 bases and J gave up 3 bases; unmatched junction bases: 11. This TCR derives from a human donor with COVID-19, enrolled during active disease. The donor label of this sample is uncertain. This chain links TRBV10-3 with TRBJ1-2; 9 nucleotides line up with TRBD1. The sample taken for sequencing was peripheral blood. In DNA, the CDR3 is TGTGCCATCAGTGAGTCGTGGAGGACAGGGGTCGGGGACTATGGCTACACCTTC. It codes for CAISESWRTGVGDYGYTF.